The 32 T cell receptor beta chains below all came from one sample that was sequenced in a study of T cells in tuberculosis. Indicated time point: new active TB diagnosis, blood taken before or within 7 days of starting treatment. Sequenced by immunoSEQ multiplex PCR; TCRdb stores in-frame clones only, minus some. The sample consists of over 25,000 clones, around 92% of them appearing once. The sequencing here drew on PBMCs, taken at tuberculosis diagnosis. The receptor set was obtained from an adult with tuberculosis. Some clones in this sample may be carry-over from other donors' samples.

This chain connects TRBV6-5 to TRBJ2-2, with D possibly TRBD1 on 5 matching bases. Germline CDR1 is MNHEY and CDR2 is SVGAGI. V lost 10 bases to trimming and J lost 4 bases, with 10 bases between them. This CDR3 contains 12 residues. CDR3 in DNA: TGTGCCACAGGGTTGGGCACCGGGGAGCTGTTTTTT. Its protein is CATGLGTGELFF.

The CDR3 region has the DNA TGTGCCAGCAGCCAAATGAACACTGAAGCTTTCTTT. Translated: CASSQMNTEAFF. The V and J genes are TRBV7-8 and TRBJ1-1; D call uncertain. CDR1 is SGHVS and CDR2 is FQNEAQ in the germline V gene. V lost 5 bases and J lost 0, with 4 bases in between. This CDR3 comprises 12 residues.

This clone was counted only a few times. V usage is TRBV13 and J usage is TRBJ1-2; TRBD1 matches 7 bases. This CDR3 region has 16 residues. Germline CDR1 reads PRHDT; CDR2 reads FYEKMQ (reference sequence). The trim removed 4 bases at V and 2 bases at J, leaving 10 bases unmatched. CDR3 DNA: TGTGCCAGCAGCTCGTGGCAGGGGGGATTGAACTATGGCTACACCTTC. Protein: CASSSWQGGLNYGYTF.

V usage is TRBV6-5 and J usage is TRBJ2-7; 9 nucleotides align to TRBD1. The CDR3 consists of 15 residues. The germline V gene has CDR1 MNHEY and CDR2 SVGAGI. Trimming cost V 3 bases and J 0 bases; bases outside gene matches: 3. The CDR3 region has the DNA TGTGCCAGCAGTTATGGGACAGGGACCTCCTACGAGCAGTACTTC. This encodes CASSYGTGTSYEQYF.

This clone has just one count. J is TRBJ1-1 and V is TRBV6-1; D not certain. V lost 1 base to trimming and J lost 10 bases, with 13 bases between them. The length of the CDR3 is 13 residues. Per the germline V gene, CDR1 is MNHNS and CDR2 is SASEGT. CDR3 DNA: TGTGCCAGCAGTGAAGGGCGAGGGCTTACAGCTTTCTTT. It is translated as CASSEGRGLTAFF.

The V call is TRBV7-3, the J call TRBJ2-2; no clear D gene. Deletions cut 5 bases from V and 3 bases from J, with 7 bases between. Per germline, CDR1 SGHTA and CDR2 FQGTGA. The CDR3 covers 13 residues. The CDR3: CASSIMYTGELFF. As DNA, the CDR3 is TGTGCCAGCAGCATCATGTACACCGGGGAGCTGTTTTTT.

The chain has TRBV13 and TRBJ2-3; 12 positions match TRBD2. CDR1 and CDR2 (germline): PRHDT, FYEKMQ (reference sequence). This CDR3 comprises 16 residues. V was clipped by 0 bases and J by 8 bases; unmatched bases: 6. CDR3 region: CASSLGLAGGPGTQYF. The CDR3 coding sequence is TGTGCCAGCAGCTTAGGGCTAGCGGGGGGGCCTGGTACGCAGTATTTT.

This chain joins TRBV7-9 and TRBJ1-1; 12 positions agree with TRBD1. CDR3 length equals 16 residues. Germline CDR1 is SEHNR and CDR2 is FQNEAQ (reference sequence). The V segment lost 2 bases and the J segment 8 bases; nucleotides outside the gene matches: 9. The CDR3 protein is CASSLSAGTGGSEAFF. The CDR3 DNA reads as TGTGCCAGCAGCTTATCAGCCGGGACAGGGGGCTCAGAAGCTTTCTTT.

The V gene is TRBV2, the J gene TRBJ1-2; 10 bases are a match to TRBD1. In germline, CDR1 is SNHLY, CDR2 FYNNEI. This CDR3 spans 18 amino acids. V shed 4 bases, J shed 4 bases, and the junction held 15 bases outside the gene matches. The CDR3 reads CASSVTGGDSPLLYGYTF. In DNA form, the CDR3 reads TGTGCCAGCAGTGTGACAGGGGGCGATTCCCCACTCCTCTATGGCTACACCTTC.

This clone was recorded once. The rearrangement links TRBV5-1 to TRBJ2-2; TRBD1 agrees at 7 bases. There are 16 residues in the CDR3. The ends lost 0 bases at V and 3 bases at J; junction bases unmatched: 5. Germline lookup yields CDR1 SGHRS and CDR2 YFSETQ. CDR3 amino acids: CASSLVPTGDTGELFF. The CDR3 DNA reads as TGCGCCAGCAGCTTGGTCCCAACAGGGGACACCGGGGAGCTGTTTTTT.

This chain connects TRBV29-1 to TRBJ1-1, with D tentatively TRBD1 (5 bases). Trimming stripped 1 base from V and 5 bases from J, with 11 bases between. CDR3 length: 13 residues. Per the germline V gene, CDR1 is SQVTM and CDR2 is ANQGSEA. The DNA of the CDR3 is TGCAGCGTTGAAGCAGGGCTGGGAACTGAAGCTTTCTTT. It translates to CSVEAGLGTEAFF.

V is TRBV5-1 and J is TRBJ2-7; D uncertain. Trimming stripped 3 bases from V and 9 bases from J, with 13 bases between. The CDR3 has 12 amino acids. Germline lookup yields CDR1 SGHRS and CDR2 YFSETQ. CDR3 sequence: CASSSEQWVQYF. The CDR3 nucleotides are TGCGCCAGCAGCTCGGAACAGTGGGTGCAGTACTTC.

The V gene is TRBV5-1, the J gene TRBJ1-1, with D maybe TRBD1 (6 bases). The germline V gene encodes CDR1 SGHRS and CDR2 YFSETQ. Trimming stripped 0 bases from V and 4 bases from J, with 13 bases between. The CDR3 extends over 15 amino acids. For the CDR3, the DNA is TGCGCCAGCAGCTTGGGGTCGGGGGGCTTCACTGAAGCTTTCTTT. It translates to CASSLGSGGFTEAFF.

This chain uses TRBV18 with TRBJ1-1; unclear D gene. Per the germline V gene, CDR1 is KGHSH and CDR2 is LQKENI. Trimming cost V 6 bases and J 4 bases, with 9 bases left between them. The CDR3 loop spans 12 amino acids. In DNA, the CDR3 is TGTGCCAGCTCCCCCGGTCGCACTGAAGCTTTCTTT. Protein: CASSPGRTEAFF.

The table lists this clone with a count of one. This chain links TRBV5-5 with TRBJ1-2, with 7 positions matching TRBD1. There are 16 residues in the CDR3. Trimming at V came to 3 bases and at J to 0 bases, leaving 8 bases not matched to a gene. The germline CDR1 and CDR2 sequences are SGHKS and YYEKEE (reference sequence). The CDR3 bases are TGTGCCAGCAGCTGGGCGGACAGGCCAGCTAACTATGGCTACACCTTC. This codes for CASSWADRPANYGYTF.

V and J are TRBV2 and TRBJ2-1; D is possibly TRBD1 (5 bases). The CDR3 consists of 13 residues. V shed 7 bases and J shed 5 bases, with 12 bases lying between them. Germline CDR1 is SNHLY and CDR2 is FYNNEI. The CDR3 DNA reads TGTGCCAGCAAGAACAGGCGGAACAATGAGCAGTTCTTC. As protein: CASKNRRNNEQFF.

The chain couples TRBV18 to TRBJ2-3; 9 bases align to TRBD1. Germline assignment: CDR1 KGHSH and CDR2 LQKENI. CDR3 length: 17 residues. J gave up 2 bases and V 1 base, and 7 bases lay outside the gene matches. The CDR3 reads CASSPRSGQGHTDTQYF. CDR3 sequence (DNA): TGTGCCAGCTCACCACGGTCGGGACAGGGTCACACAGATACGCAGTATTTT.

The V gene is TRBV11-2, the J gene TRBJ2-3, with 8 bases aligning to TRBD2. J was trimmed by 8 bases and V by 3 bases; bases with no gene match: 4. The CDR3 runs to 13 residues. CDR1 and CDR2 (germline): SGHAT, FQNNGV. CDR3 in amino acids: CASSFIREGTQYF. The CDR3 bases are TGTGCCAGCAGCTTCATCCGGGAGGGTACGCAGTATTTT.

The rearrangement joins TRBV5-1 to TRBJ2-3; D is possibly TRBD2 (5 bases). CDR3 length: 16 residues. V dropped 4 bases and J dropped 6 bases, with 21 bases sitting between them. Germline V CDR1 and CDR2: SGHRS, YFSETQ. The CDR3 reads CASSHGGAGGPDTQYF. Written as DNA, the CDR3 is TGCGCCAGCAGCCACGGAGGCGCGGGCGGGCCGGATACGCAGTATTTT.

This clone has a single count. The CDR3 loop is CASSITDSGYEQYF. CDR3 nucleotide sequence: TGTGCCAGTAGTATTACGGACAGCGGTTACGAGCAGTACTTC. The chain links TRBV19 to TRBJ2-7; maybe TRBD1 (6 bases). Germline lookup yields CDR1 LNHDA and CDR2 SQIVND (reference sequence). V was shortened by 3 bases and J by 4 bases, with 13 bases between the two germline ends. The CDR3 has 14 residues.

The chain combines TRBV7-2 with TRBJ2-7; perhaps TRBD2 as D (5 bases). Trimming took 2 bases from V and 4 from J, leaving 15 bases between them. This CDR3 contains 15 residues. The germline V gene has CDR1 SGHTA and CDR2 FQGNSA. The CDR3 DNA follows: TGTGCCAGCAGCTTAACAGCGGCCCAAGGGTACGAGCAGTACTTC. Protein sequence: CASSLTAAQGYEQYF.

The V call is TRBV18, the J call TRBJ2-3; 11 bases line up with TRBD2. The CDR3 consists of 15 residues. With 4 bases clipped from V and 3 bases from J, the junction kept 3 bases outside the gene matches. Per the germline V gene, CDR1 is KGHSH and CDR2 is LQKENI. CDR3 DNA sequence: TGTGCCAGCTCACGACTAGCGGGGAGAACAGATACGCAGTATTTT. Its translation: CASSRLAGRTDTQYF.

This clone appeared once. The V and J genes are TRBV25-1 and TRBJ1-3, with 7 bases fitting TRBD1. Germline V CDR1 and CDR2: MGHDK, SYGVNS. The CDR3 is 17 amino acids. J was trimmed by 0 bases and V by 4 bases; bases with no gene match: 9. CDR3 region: CASSGFEQGYSGNTIYF. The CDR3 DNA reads TGTGCCAGCAGTGGATTCGAACAGGGGTACTCTGGAAACACCATATATTTT.

This CDR3 is CASRTTGGNFGQYF. As DNA, the CDR3 is TGTGCCAGCAGAACGACAGGGGGCAACTTCGGGCAGTACTTC. This rearrangement joins TRBV6-5 to TRBJ2-7, with 10 bases aligning to TRBD1. The germline CDR1 and CDR2 sequences are MNHEY and SVGAGI. The CDR3 covers 14 residues. V was clipped by 6 bases and J by 9 bases; unmatched bases: 11.

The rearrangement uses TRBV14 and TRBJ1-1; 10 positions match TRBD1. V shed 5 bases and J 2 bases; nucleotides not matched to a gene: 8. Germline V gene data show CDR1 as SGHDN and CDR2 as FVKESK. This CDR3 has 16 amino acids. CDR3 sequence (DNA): TGTGCCAGCAGCTACGGACAGGGGGGTCTTAACACTGAAGCTTTCTTT. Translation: CASSYGQGGLNTEAFF.

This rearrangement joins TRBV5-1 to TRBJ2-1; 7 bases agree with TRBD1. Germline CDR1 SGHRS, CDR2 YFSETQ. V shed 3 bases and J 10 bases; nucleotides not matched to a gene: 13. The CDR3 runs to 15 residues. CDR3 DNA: TGCGCCAGCAGCTCAACCCTAACAGGGGCTACCGAGCAGTTCTTC. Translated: CASSSTLTGATEQFF.

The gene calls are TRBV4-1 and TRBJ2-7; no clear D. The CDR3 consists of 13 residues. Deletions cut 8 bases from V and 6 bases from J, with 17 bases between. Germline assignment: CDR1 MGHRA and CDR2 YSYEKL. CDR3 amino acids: CASGNKGSSEQYF. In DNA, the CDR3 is TGCGCCAGCGGTAACAAAGGTAGCAGCGAGCAGTACTTC.

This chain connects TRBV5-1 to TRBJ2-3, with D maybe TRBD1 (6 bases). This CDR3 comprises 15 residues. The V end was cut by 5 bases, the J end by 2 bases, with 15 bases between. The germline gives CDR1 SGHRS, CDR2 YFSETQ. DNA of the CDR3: TGCGCCAGCAGTCAAGACAGGACTCCCACAGATACGCAGTATTTT. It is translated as CASSQDRTPTDTQYF.

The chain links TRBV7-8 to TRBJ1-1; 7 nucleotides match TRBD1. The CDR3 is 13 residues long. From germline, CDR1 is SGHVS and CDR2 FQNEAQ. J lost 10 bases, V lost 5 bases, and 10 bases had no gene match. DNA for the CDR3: TGTGCCAGCAGCCCAGGGACAGCCACGGTAGCTTTCTTT. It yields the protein CASSPGTATVAFF.

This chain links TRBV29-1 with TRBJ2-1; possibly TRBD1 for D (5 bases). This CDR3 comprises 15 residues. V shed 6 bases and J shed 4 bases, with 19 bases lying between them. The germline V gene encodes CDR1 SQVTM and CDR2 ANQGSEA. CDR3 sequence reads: CSVDNRFPGYNEQFF. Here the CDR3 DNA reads TGCAGCGTGGATAACAGGTTTCCCGGGTACAATGAGCAGTTCTTC.

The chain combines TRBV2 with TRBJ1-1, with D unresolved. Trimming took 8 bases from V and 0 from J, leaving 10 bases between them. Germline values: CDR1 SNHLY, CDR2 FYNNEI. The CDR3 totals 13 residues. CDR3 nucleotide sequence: TGTGCCAGCCTGATGGAGGTGAACACTGAAGCTTTCTTT. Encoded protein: CASLMEVNTEAFF.

The CDR3: CSVPLGQGYAEAFF. CDR3 DNA sequence: TGCAGCGTTCCCTTGGGACAGGGATACGCTGAAGCTTTCTTT. The chain joins TRBV29-1 to TRBJ1-1, with 9 bases aligning to TRBD1. The CDR3 totals 14 residues. Trimming cost V 5 bases and J 6 bases; bases outside gene matches: 10. The germline gives CDR1 SQVTM, CDR2 ANQGSEA.